Following are 30 T cell receptor beta chains from one sample sequenced in a study of blood T cell repertoires in COVID-19. Clones were read by immunoSEQ multiplex PCR, and TCRdb kept only the in-frame ones, dropping some. The table shows 300,000 to 400,000 clones, with 88% occurring only once. Sequencing was performed on peripheral blood. The receptors shown here come from a woman in her 70s with COVID-19, enrolled during active disease.

This rearrangement joins TRBV14 to TRBJ2-2, with TRBD2 matching over 7 bases. CDR1 SGHDN and CDR2 FVKESK come from the germline V gene. The length of the CDR3 is 16 residues. Losses at the gene ends were 0 bases for V and 3 bases for J; bases not matched to a gene: 4. This chain's CDR3 is CASSQEASGYTGELFF. The DNA for the CDR3 is TGTGCCAGCAGCCAAGAAGCTAGCGGTTACACCGGGGAGCTGTTTTTT. The full variable domain, in which reference TRBV14 and TRBJ2-2 provide the parts outside the CDR3, is EAGVTQFPSHSVIEKGQTVTLRCDPISGHDNLYWYRRVMGKEIKFLLHFVKESKQDESGMPNNRFLAERTGGTYSTLKVQPAELEDSGVYFCASSQEASGYTGELFFGEGSRLTVL.

The chain is built from TRBV4-3 and TRBJ2-7, with TRBD1 matching 9 bases. V was pared by 0 bases and J by 6 bases, with 3 bases of the junction left unmatched. This CDR3 region has 14 residues. Germline CDR1 reads LGHNA; CDR2 reads YSLEER. The CDR3, as DNA: TGCGCCAGCAGCCAAGAGGGACAGGGTTCCGAGCAGTACTTC. Protein: CASSQEGQGSEQYF.

The chain combines TRBV7-9 with TRBJ2-7; 7 bases map to TRBD2. V shed 0 bases and J 5 bases; nucleotides not matched to a gene: 7. The CDR3 has 15 amino acids. From germline, CDR1 is SEHNR and CDR2 FQNEAQ (reference sequence). CDR3 bases: TGTGCCAGCAGCTTAGCGGGGGGGAGCCTCGACGAGCAGTACTTC. Translated: CASSLAGGSLDEQYF.

For this clone: This same CDR3 is encoded by further DNA sequences in the sample. The gene calls are TRBV2 and TRBJ2-7; D not resolved. The V end was cut by 1 base, the J end by 0 bases, with 7 bases between. The CDR3 totals 14 residues. The germline gives CDR1 SNHLY, CDR2 FYNNEI. CDR3 bases: TGTGCCAGCAGTGAAGACAGAGCCTCCTACGAGCAGTACTTC. It yields the protein CASSEDRASYEQYF.

The chain employs TRBV6-6 and TRBJ2-7, with D possibly TRBD1 on 6 matching bases. CDR1 MNHNY and CDR2 SVGAGI come from the germline V gene (reference sequence). This CDR3 is 14 amino acids long. Trimming removed 6 bases at V and 2 bases at J, with 14 bases between. Here the CDR3 DNA reads TGTGCCAGCAGATCTCGGACAGTCACCTACGAGCAGTACTTC. Its translation is CASRSRTVTYEQYF.

The chain links TRBV5-1 to TRBJ1-3; D is unresolved. V lost 0 bases to trimming and J lost 3 bases, with 10 bases between them. The CDR3 has 15 residues. Germline-derived CDR1 and CDR2 are SGHRS and YFSETQ. CDR3 DNA sequence: TGCGCCAGCAGCTTGGACAGCGGCGGTGGAAACACCATATATTTT. Protein product: CASSLDSGGGNTIYF.

The V and J genes are TRBV19 and TRBJ1-1; maybe TRBD1 (6 bases). CDR1 LNHDA and CDR2 SQIVND come from the germline V gene (reference sequence). Trimming removed 5 bases from V and 5 bases from J, with 12 bases in between. This CDR3 comprises 13 residues. CDR3 nucleotides: TGTGCCAGTAGTCTTTCCAGGGGTACTGAAGCTTTCTTT. The encoded protein is CASSLSRGTEAFF. The full variable domain, with the rest looked up from reference TRBV19 and TRBJ1-1, is DGGITQSPKYLFRKEGQNVTLSCEQNLNHDAMYWYRQDPGQGLRLIYYSQIVNDFQKGDIAEGYSVSREKKESFPLTVTSAQKNPTAFYLCASSLSRGTEAFFGQGTRLTVV.

The V and J genes are TRBV11-2 and TRBJ1-2, with 7 bases identical to TRBD1. After removal of 5 bases from V and 5 bases from J, the junction contained 5 bases not matched to a gene. In germline, CDR1 is SGHAT, CDR2 FQNNGV. The CDR3 runs 13 residues. The CDR3 nucleotides are TGTGCCAGCAGCGCACAGGGGCAATATGGCTACACCTTC. Protein sequence: CASSAQGQYGYTF.

The chain couples TRBV28 to TRBJ1-1, with 7 bases identical to TRBD1. This CDR3 is built from 13 residues. The V gene's germline CDR1 is MDHEN and CDR2 SYDVKM. The junction had 0 bases not matched to a gene; V was cut back by 5 bases and J by 0 bases. The CDR3 is CASSDRVNTEAFF. The CDR3 DNA is TGTGCCAGCAGTGACAGGGTGAACACTGAAGCTTTCTTT.

This chain links TRBV15 with TRBJ1-1; TRBD1 aligns across 11 bases. V trimming: 4 bases; J trimming: 6 bases; junction bases outside the gene matches: 10. CDR1 LNHNV and CDR2 YYDKDF come from the germline V gene (reference sequence). CDR3 size: 16 residues. The CDR3 loop reads CATSNRDRGMLAEAFF. DNA of the CDR3: TGTGCCACCAGCAACCGGGACAGGGGGATGTTAGCTGAAGCTTTCTTT.

This chain uses TRBV4-1 with TRBJ1-3; TRBD1 might be the D (6 bases). The CDR3 totals 15 residues. The V gene's germline CDR1 is MGHRA and CDR2 YSYEKL. V lost 2 bases, J lost 4 bases, and 12 bases lay in between. The CDR3 reads CASSQTSGTGNTIYF. CDR3 in DNA: TGCGCCAGCAGCCAAACCTCCGGGACAGGAAACACCATATATTTT.

CDR3 coding DNA: TGTGCCAGCAGCTGGGACAGGGCGAGGGACAATGAGCAGTTCTTC. Translating gives CASSWDRARDNEQFF. V is TRBV28 and J is TRBJ2-1; 9 bases match TRBD1. Germline V gene lookup returns CDR1 MDHEN and CDR2 SYDVKM. This CDR3 has 15 amino acids. The trim removed 6 bases at V and 5 bases at J, leaving 8 bases unmatched.

The rearrangement joins TRBV19 to TRBJ2-5; D ambiguous. Trimming left V 5 bases short and J 5 bases short, with 12 bases between. This CDR3 is built from 13 residues. Germline CDR1 LNHDA, CDR2 SQIVND (reference sequence). CDR3 in amino acids: CASSVGGPETQYF. The CDR3 region has the DNA TGTGCCAGTAGTGTCGGTGGGCCGGAGACCCAGTACTTC.

This chain joins TRBV5-1 and TRBJ1-4; 8 positions match TRBD1. Trimming removed 0 bases from V and 7 bases from J; junction bases left unmatched: 5. The CDR3 has 15 amino acids. Germline V lookup: CDR1 SGHRS, CDR2 YFSETQ. The chain's CDR3 is CASSLGQGAAEKLFF. CDR3 DNA sequence: TGCGCCAGCAGCTTGGGGCAGGGGGCGGCTGAAAAACTGTTTTTT.

The V gene is TRBV2, the J gene TRBJ2-3, with TRBD1 matching over 9 bases. The CDR3 is made up of 18 amino acids. V lost 7 bases, J lost 2 bases, and 16 bases stayed unmatched. Germline CDR1 reads SNHLY; CDR2 reads FYNNEI. In nucleotides, the CDR3 is TGTGCCAGCACAAAGGGACAGGGCCTTAATTTGCCCACAGATACGCAGTATTTT. Its translation is CASTKGQGLNLPTDTQYF.

The V and J genes are TRBV7-3 and TRBJ1-6; 9 bases agree with TRBD1. The CDR3 runs to 15 residues. Germline lookup yields CDR1 SGHTA and CDR2 FQGTGA. V shed 5 bases, J shed 7 bases, and the junction held 6 bases outside the gene matches. CDR3 loop: CASSRGTGNNSPLHF. The CDR3 DNA reads as TGTGCCAGCAGCCGAGGGACAGGGAACAATTCACCCCTCCACTTT. Together with reference TRBV7-3 and TRBJ1-6, the CDR3 gives the full variable domain: GAGVSQTPSNKVTEKGKYVELRCDPISGHTALYWYRQSLGQGPEFLIYFQGTGAADDSGLPNDRFFAVRPEGSVSTLKIQRTERGDSAVYLCASSRGTGNNSPLHFGNGTRLTVT.

V is TRBV4-3 and J is TRBJ1-2, with 10 bases identical to TRBD1. Losses at the gene ends were 0 bases for V and 12 bases for J; bases not matched to a gene: 7. The germline gives CDR1 LGHNA, CDR2 YSLEER. The CDR3 contains 14 residues. The CDR3 coding sequence is TGCGCCAGCAGCCAAGATCGGGACAGGGGTTATCACACCTTC. It codes for CASSQDRDRGYHTF.

J is TRBJ2-3 and V is TRBV15; the match to TRBD1 covers 10 bases. Germline V CDR1 and CDR2: LNHNV, YYDKDF (reference sequence). Germline trimming cut 2 bases from V and 1 base from J; bases unmatched to any gene: 9. The CDR3 contains 18 residues. CDR3 protein: CATSRYLQGQGGTDTQYF. DNA of the CDR3: TGTGCCACCAGCAGATACCTCCAAGGACAGGGGGGCACAGATACGCAGTATTTT.

The J gene is TRBJ2-3, the V gene TRBV5-1, with D possibly being TRBD1 (6 bases). Germline-derived CDR1 and CDR2 are SGHRS and YFSETQ. Trimming left V 3 bases short and J 5 bases short, with 16 bases between. The CDR3 sequence is 15 residues long. CDR3 in DNA: TGCGCCAGCAGCTGGGGGCAGGGGTTCGGAGATACGCAGTATTTT. Its protein is CASSWGQGFGDTQYF.

This rearrangement joins TRBV9 to TRBJ1-1; no firm D call. The CDR3 extends over 16 amino acids. The V end was cut by 0 bases, the J end by 1 base, with 13 bases between. Germline V CDR1 and CDR2: SGDLS, YYNGEE. DNA of the CDR3: TGTGCCAGCAGCGTAGGCACGGCAGGTGGGAACACTGAAGCTTTCTTT. It codes for CASSVGTAGGNTEAFF.

The chain carries TRBV10-2 and TRBJ2-5; 8 bases fit TRBD1. This CDR3 comprises 14 residues. Germline trimming cut 3 bases from V and 2 bases from J; bases unmatched to any gene: 2. Per germline, CDR1 WSHSY and CDR2 SAAADI. The DNA for the CDR3 is TGCGCCAGCAGTGAAGACAGGGGTCAAGAGACCCAGTACTTC. It codes for CASSEDRGQETQYF.

The chain is built from TRBV5-1 and TRBJ1-1; 7 positions match TRBD1. The CDR3 spans 13 residues. Germline V CDR1 and CDR2: SGHRS, YFSETQ. The V gene end was trimmed by 6 bases and the J gene end by 4 bases; junction bases not matched to a gene: 6. As DNA, the CDR3 is TGCGCCAGCACCCAAGGGGGCCTCACTGAAGCTTTCTTT. It is translated as CASTQGGLTEAFF.

This clone was seen more than once but under ten times. The chain is built from TRBV6-2 or TRBV6-3 and TRBJ2-7; 7 bases are a match to TRBD2. Germline lookup yields CDR1 MNHEY and CDR2 SVGEGT. The junction had 5 bases not matched to a gene; V was cut back by 2 bases and J by 4 bases. CDR3 length equals 14 residues. The CDR3 DNA reads as TGTGCCAGCAGTTACGAACCCGGGGGGTACGAGCAGTACTTC. Translation: CASSYEPGGYEQYF.

The rearrangement links TRBV28 to TRBJ1-5, with D perhaps TRBD1 (6 bases). V was pared by 5 bases and J by 6 bases, with 20 bases between. The V gene's germline CDR1 is MDHEN and CDR2 SYDVKM. CDR3 length: 16 amino acids. As DNA, the CDR3 is TGTGCCAGCAGTCCGGGGGGCCGGGCCTCAACTCAGCCCCAGCATTTT. It specifies CASSPGGRASTQPQHF.

The V and J genes are TRBV5-4 and TRBJ1-6; 8 bases fit TRBD1. Trimming removed 0 bases from V and 0 bases from J; junction bases left unmatched: 2. The CDR3 loop spans 17 amino acids. Per germline, CDR1 SGHNT and CDR2 YYREEE (reference sequence). The CDR3 protein is CASSLGGTGSYNSPLHF. In DNA, the CDR3 is TGTGCCAGCAGCTTGGGAGGGACAGGCTCCTATAATTCACCCCTCCACTTT.

The V and J genes are TRBV7-3 and TRBJ2-1, with TRBD2 identical over 13 bases. Losses at the gene ends were 0 bases for V and 2 bases for J; bases not matched to a gene: 4. The germline V gene has CDR1 SGHTA and CDR2 FQGTGA. This CDR3 has 18 residues. In DNA, the CDR3 is TGTGCCAGCAGCTTAACGGGGACTAGCGGGGCAACCTACAATGAGCAGTTCTTC. Amino acid sequence: CASSLTGTSGATYNEQFF.

This chain uses TRBV7-2 with TRBJ2-7; D is ambiguous. CDR3 length: 13 amino acids. Germline CDR1 reads SGHTA; CDR2 reads FQGNSA. The germline V and J ends were trimmed by 2 bases and 7 bases, with 12 bases remaining between them. CDR3 in DNA: TGTGCCAGCAGCTTAATTCCAGTTCGTGAGCAGTACTTC. The encoded protein is CASSLIPVREQYF.

This sequence joins TRBV7-6 and TRBJ1-1; 11 bases line up with TRBD1. The germline CDR1 and CDR2 sequences are SGHVS and FNYEAQ. Trimming removed 1 base from V and 4 bases from J; junction bases left unmatched: 2. This CDR3 region has 15 residues. CDR3 protein: CASSLVGTGGTEAFF. CDR3 nucleotide sequence: TGTGCCAGCAGCTTAGTTGGGACAGGGGGCACTGAAGCTTTCTTT.

The chain uses TRBV18 and TRBJ1-3; 7 bases agree with TRBD1. This CDR3 region has 15 residues. Germline V gene data show CDR1 as KGHSH and CDR2 as LQKENI. V was clipped by 3 bases and J by 2 bases; unmatched bases: 4. CDR3 bases: TGTGCCAGCTCACCTCGACAGGGACCTGGAAACACCATATATTTT. Amino acids: CASSPRQGPGNTIYF.

The V and J genes are TRBV6-1 and TRBJ2-7; the D is unclear. V was shortened by 0 bases and J by 7 bases, with 13 bases between the two germline ends. CDR1 is MNHNS and CDR2 is SASEGT in the germline V gene. This CDR3 spans 14 amino acids. In nucleotides, the CDR3 is TGTGCCAGCAGTGAAGCGCTCAGAATCGGGGAGCAGTACTTC. Protein product: CASSEALRIGEQYF.